The T cell receptor beta chain described here comes from a study of shared clonotypes between healthy human individuals. For the study at large: The study drew on a couple of women and a few men aged 18 to 49 as donors. Study observations and caveats: Sampling involved blood alone; tissue repertoires likely differ. When naive CD4 clonotypes were compared across a handful of donors, around 5% were shared. Few donors limited the genetic and exposure-history diversity represented.

Between the trimmed V and J ends, which lost 4 bases and 5 bases, there was a span of 21 bases. The germline V gene encodes CDR1 MNHEY and CDR2 SMNVEV (reference sequence). The length of the CDR3 is 16 residues. Worth noting for this clone: Antigen specificity is unknown.

Libraries were prepared by immunoSEQ multiplex PCR; TCRdb keeps only in-frame clonotypes and omits some of them. The table records 2 million to 2.5 million clones, roughly 93% of them present only once. The rearrangement links TRBV27 to TRBJ2-7, with a possible D match to TRBD2 (7 bases). The clonotype was recovered from a young man in good health. Some clones in this sample may be carry-over from other donors' samples. Sequencing used naive CD4+ T cells from PBMCs. Documented subset: CD45RA+ positively selected. In nucleotides, the CDR3 is TGTGCCAGCAGTTCGCAAAGGGGGGGCCTAGGAAACGAGCAGTACTTC. Its protein product is CASSSQRGGLGNEQYF.